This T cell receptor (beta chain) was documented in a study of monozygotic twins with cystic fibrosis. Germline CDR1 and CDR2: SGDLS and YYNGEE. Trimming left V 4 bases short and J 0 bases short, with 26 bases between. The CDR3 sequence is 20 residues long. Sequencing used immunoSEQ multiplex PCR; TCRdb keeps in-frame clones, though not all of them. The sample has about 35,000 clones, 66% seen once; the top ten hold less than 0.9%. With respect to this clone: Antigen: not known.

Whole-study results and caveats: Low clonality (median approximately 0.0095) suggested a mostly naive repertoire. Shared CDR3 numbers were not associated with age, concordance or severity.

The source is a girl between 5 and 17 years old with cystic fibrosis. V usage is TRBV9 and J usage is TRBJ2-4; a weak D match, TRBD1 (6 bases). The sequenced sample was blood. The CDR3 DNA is TGTGCCAGCAGCACCCCCCTAGACGGGACACAGGAGCTAGCCAAAAACATTCAGTACTTC. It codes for CASSTPLDGTQELAKNIQYF.